This T cell receptor (beta chain) emerged from a study of cytomegalovirus exposure and HLA in healthy donors listed by TCRdb under 2017. Study-wide context: In an earlier analysis of 587 of the donors, roughly 300 Gb of sequence data and some 120 million unique TCR beta sequences from roughly 190 million T cells were reported. An early release covering roughly 600 HLA-typed donors comprised roughly 300 gigabases of sequencing data and 65 million to 100 million unique TCR sequences. The genetic ancestry cluster associated with self-reported Caucasian donors included roughly 84% of the roughly 410 genotyped donors. The study aimed to test whether signatures of past pathogen exposure could be identified by cataloging public T cell receptors. The T cell repertoires of 700 or so subjects were profiled by immunosequencing and related to cytomegalovirus serostatus. Besides the first cohort of hundreds of subjects, a separate validation cohort made up of roughly 120 different subjects was used. To predict cytomegalovirus infection status, the study combined high-throughput TCR immunosequencing, statistical association of individual TCRs with disease status, and machine learning. A later analysis re-analyzed previously published TCR beta repertoires from approximately 670 donors and added high-resolution HLA genotyping to study TCR occurrence patterns. Rather than drawing on any new phenotypic data, the later analysis identified candidate immune exposures from TCR beta sequences and the way those sequences occurred across donors. An earlier analysis of 587 of the donors used high-throughput TCR beta sequencing to judge whether each TCR beta V gene segment behaved as functional or pseudogenic. Donor age, sex, ethnicity and CMV serostatus were compiled together with the repertoire data. A later genetic analysis used genome-wide SNP genotypes for 398 of the 666 donors, treating that subset as a discovery cohort. Every repertoire in the discovery cohort had been generated on one and the same sequencing platform. Class I and class II HLA loci were covered by the typing at four-digit resolution. The number of donors typed differed by locus, with about 629-630 for A, B, C, DRB1 and DQB1, around 500 for DQA1, approximately 570 for DPA1, and some 450 for DPB1. Because of strong linkage in the cohort, roughly five DR-DQ haplotypes were treated as single units for association and clustering. Across approximately 420 genotyped donors of the cohort, an average of 235,054 unique TCR beta nucleotide sequences per donor were sequenced, and 15% to 20% of those sequences were non-productive. Results and caveats for the whole study, not just this receptor: Presence/absence analyses assumed roughly uniform sequencing depth across donors, an assumption that may not hold. A later analysis reported that several top co-occurrence clusters appeared linked to parvovirus B19, influenza, CMV and Epstein-Barr virus. Some IMGT-functional V segments, including TRBV6-2 and TRBV6-3, could not be told apart with the 87-base-pair reads, so those segments were excluded. Specific HLA alleles were associated with 15,000 to 20,000 TCR beta sequences at a false discovery rate of 0.05 in a later analysis. In a later genetic analysis, a missense DCLRE1C variant was associated with V-gene and J-gene trimming of TCR beta chains, and the association was replicated in an independent cohort. A further reported finding was that TCR beta sequences accurately predicted the HLA-A and HLA-B alleles for most subjects in the first cohort. In a later analysis, HLA-associated TCR beta chains showed more clonal expansion and lower generation probabilities than non-associated chains that were equally common. The classifier was reported to diagnose cytomegalovirus status with high specificity and sensitivity in both the original and validation cohorts. Correlated functional status among segregating V segments might be attributable to linkage disequilibrium, but an unknown experimental factor could not be ruled out. Only TCR beta chains were sequenced in this cohort, and the absence of alpha or paired-chain data limited detectable features. In a later analysis, the rate of TCR association differed among HLA loci, with DRB1 alleles having the most associated TCRs and HLA-C alleles having the fewest. The study listed 150 to 200 TCR beta chains as associated with cytomegalovirus. Because counts were too low, about 15 rarely observed V segments, including chromosome 9 orphons, were left out of the earlier analysis of about 620 of the donors. A few of the identified cytomegalovirus-associated TCR beta chains were confirmed in vitro to be specific for cytomegalovirus antigens. A group of highly shared sequence variants was considered likely to be a technical artifact of the sequencing pipeline. Most CMV-associated TCR beta chains appeared to be HLA-restricted in a later analysis, and the HLA associations seemed to be driven largely by CMV exposure. Strong co-occurrence of HLA alleles, especially DR and DQ, made assigning TCR associations to individual alleles difficult. HLA typing was unavailable for some donors at each locus, so association tests used only the typed subset. For the cohort, immune exposure information was limited to CMV serostatus. A later genetic analysis reported fewer N-insertions in productive TCRs among donors in an Asian-associated ancestry cluster than the roughly 700-donor mean. Broadly in line with IMGT annotations, most TCR beta V segments showed up in productive rearrangements about 87% or about 30% of the time in an earlier analysis of 450 to 750 of the donors. The authors suggested that the approach could potentially be generalized to other disease states and immunological phenotypes. Most TCR sequences were observed very rarely across donors, whereas some public TCRs were present in many individuals.

Library prep was done by the immunoSEQ multiplex PCR assay. For the multiplex PCR, a mixture combining 60 forward primers for TCR Vbeta segments and 13 reverse primers for TCR Jbeta segments was used. Amplification of the CDR3 region of rearranged TCR beta genes was performed with a multiplex PCR assay on genomic DNA. On the Illumina HiSeq System, the amplified TCR beta libraries were sequenced as 87-base-pair reads. The authors processed their data as follows. Across the 670 or so repertoires, a later analysis counted tens of millions of unique TCR beta chains, roughly 11 million of which were shared by at least two donors. A nearest-neighbor algorithm error-corrected the raw reads and collapsed the reads into unique sequences, merging closely related sequences to remove PCR and sequencing errors. To assign V, D and J gene segments, CDR3 sequences were aligned to IMGT reference sequences. Each retained sequence needed at least a six-nucleotide match to both a V gene segment and a J gene segment. A rearrangement counted as productive if the CDR3 had no stop codons and remained in frame with V and J, and every other rearrangement counted as non-productive. Following IMGT convention, CDR3 was defined as the stretch from the second conserved V-encoded cysteine up to the conserved J-encoded phenylalanine. In an earlier analysis of roughly 610 of the donors, sequences lacking an unambiguous match to a single V gene segment were excluded. An earlier analysis of 450 to 650 of the donors called V segments functional above 56.7% productive rearrangements and segregating when the between-donor standard deviation exceeded 5%. A statistical classification framework was built for diagnosing cytomegalovirus status from the catalog of TCR beta chain sequences. In a later analysis, V and J genes were assigned by comparing TCR nucleotide sequences against IMGT/GENE-DB human TR gene sequences. A later analysis assigned CDR3 sequences and most-parsimonious VDJ recombination scenarios with the TCRdist pipeline. In a later analysis, each TCR beta chain was defined by its CDR3 amino acid sequence together with its V-gene family, and reads lacking a unique V-gene family were excluded. In a later analysis, approximately 590 highly shared, low-generation-probability nucleotide sequences were removed to address suspected cross-contamination and a sequencing artifact. A later analysis calculated a clonal expansion index for each public chain from normalized within-repertoire ranks of inferred template counts. Generation probabilities in a later analysis came from a VDJ recombination model fitted to out-of-frame rearrangements, and those results were checked against IGoR. Hypergeometric tests were used in a later analysis to score TCR-TCR, TCR-HLA and TCR-CMV co-occurrence, with a repertoire-size bias correction applied to the TCR pairs. In a later analysis, false discovery rates were estimated by permuting HLA or CMV assignments 20 times. In a later analysis, co-occurring TCRs were grouped with DBSCAN, and TCRdist sequence similarity was added when clustering was performed within HLA-allele-positive subsets. Co-occurrence clustering excluded repertoires with fewer than 30,000 or more than 120,000 public chains, plus five with anomalous nucleotide sharing. In its TCRdb copy, this immuneACCESS table keeps in-frame sequences only and misses some clones. Where compared with another copy, unresolved V genes explain less than half of these, and the others have no known cause. V, J and clone size derive from that table, while D and trimming were established from the DNA sequence. The sample profile shows some 150,000 clones; about 74% of them were found once. Under 5.5% of the sample goes to the ten largest clones.

Inclusive of the bounding cysteine and phenylalanine, the CDR3 is 14 residues long. Only CDR3 DNA is held: 42 bases, read in frame from base 1. The germline V gene (reference sequence) gives CDR1 as LNHDA and CDR2 as SQIVND. V gives up 3 bases and J gives up 0 bases, and the segment between their germline ends measures 6 bases. With respect to this clone: Its antigen remains undetermined. The input lacks base qualities; no much larger clone sits a single base away.

In total, roughly 710 healthy bone marrow donors made up the cohort. At the time of sampling, every cohort member was nominally healthy, though immune exposures that went unrecorded were likely present. The donor was CMV seronegative and was included in the group of about 350 seronegative cohort members. Each donor provided a peripheral blood sample, and peripheral blood mononuclear cells were used for TCR beta sequencing. The Qiagen DNeasy Blood Extraction Kit was used to extract genomic DNA from the blood cell samples. The receptor was derived from a woman in her forties or fifties in good health and CMV-seronegative. This chain is built from TRBV19 and TRBJ2-1; a tentative D match to TRBD2 spans 5 bases. Sequenced material: PBMCs. The CDR3 in this case is CASSISGSYNEQFF. The nucleotides read TGTGCCAGTAGTATCAGCGGCTCCTACAATGAGCAGTTCTTC. Full variable domain (CDR3 extended with the reference TRBV19 and TRBJ2-1 proteins): DGGITQSPKYLFRKEGQNVTLSCEQNLNHDAMYWYRQDPGQGLRLIYYSQIVNDFQKGDIAEGYSVSREKKESFPLTVTSAQKNPTAFYLCASSISGSYNEQFFGPGTRLTVL.